Described below is a single T cell receptor (beta chain) sequence and its context. The antigen remains undetermined. The entire patient cohort was treatment-naive prior to thyroid surgery. This record comes from a study of metastatic and nonmetastatic thyroid tumors. Study context: Malignant thyroid and benign thyroid patients provided blood and tumor or nodule tissue whose repertoires were compared.

CDR1 is SGHDT and CDR2 is YYEEEE in the germline V gene. V gave up 0 bases and J gave up 7 bases, with 16 bases separating them. The CDR3 covers 15 residues. Notes on the study in general: According to reports, the diversity of TCR beta was significantly higher in malignant thyroid tumors than in benign nodules, and this held in both blood and tumor samples.

Original handling: Clinicopathological groups of papillary thyroid cancer showed CDR3 differences that were used to build a distant-metastasis classifier. Using MiXCR, TCRdb reanalyzed the PCR reads. The V and J calls were determined by TCRdb, not by the authors. The sample holds over 15,000 clones, about 33% seen once. This sequence joins TRBV5-6 and TRBJ1-1, with a weak D call TRBD1 (6 bases). Specimen: adjacent normal tissue. The TCR sequence derives from a female donor with papillary thyroid cancer or a benign thyroid nodule (not recorded which). Some clones in this sample may be carry-over from other donors' samples. CDR3 in DNA: TGTGCCAGCAGCTTGGACAGGGATTTCGGCGGTGAAGCTTTCTTT. This codes for CASSLDRDFGGEAFF.